The text below deals with one T cell receptor beta chain. Its antigen is unknown. No base quality values were provided; no much bigger clone lies one nucleotide off. The goal of deep resolution MiSeq sequencing was a depth between 1 in 1 million and 1 in 200,000 T cells, and coverage averaged 10x per clonotype. TCR beta libraries were generated with the immunoSEQ hsTCRB Kit. Processing in the source paper ran as follows. ImmunoSEQ Data Assistant and ImmunoSEQ Analyzer were used for data analysis, and V, D and J genes were assigned according to IMGT definitions. Clonality, which ranges from 0 to 1, was calculated by subtracting the normalized Shannon entropy of productive rearrangement frequencies from one. Only overrepresented clonotypes making up at least 0.05% of each patient's repertoire were included in the public clonotype analysis. Repertoires from about a dozen age-matched healthy donors in immuneACCESS were used as clonality controls. TCRdb limited this immuneACCESS table to in-frame rearrangements with V and J called. A share of clones is missing; checked studies link under half to unresolved V genes, and the rest is unexplained. The V and J calls and clone size are taken from that table; D and trimming were inferred from the DNA. The sample profile shows over 120,000 clones; about 84% of them were found once. The ten largest clonotypes hold approximately 7.6% of the sample.

For TCR beta library preparation, 2 to 2.5 micrograms of genomic DNA were isolated from cryopreserved PBMCs. Longitudinal blood samples from CLL patients receiving ibrutinib monotherapy were subjected to high-throughput TCR beta sequencing. The patients took part in an open-label, single-center phase 2 trial of ibrutinib monotherapy. This sample was included in a study of cytotoxic CD8 clonotypes in ibrutinib-treated CLL listed by TCRdb under 2021. Broadly, across the study: The cohort had over ten relapsed/refractory and around 16 treatment-naive patients; 17 were IGHV unmutated. Response samples were obtained after a median of 12 months of treatment, with a range of roughly 6 to 40 months. Every remission and progressive disease sample was obtained while ibrutinib was still being received by the patients. On average, each sample had approximately 250,000 productive templates and under 95,000 productive rearrangements. Partial responses were observed in roughly 24 patients and complete responses in 2; after a median follow-up of roughly 62 months, remission was maintained in 14 patients and progression was observed in approximately 12. Cryopreserved peripheral blood mononuclear cells were obtained prior to treatment, at the time of response, and at either disease progression or sustained remission. Of the 85 to 95 participants in the trial, 26 had longitudinal samples available. The investigation overall reported the following: Lymph node repertoires were not examined, and the timing of sampling was not matched between patients in sustained remission and those whose disease progressed. Baseline clonality exceeded that of age-matched healthy donors and correlated strongly with circulating CD8+ T-cell counts. Clonality rose at ibrutinib response, remained stable during sustained remission, and dropped back toward baseline at progression. Public clonotypes were rare and either shrank or stayed stable during treatment, and the rise in clonality at ibrutinib response reflected expansion of private clonotypes.

From its cysteine to its phenylalanine, the CDR3 spans 18 amino acids. Only CDR3 DNA is held: 54 bases, read in frame from base 1. The germline V gene encodes CDR1 LNHDA and CDR2 SQIVND (reference sequence). V loses 1 base at its end and J loses 0 bases; junction bases beyond the gene matches: 8. Sequenced here: PBMCs, sampled after 36 months of ibrutinib treatment. The sequence came from a human donor with chronic lymphocytic leukemia. In this chain, TRBV19 is recombined with TRBJ1-5; 8 central bases correspond to TRBD1. CDR3 reads: CASSIVFRQGNSNQPQHF. The DNA sequence is TGTGCCAGTAGTATAGTTTTTAGACAGGGGAATAGCAATCAGCCCCAGCATTTT.